This TCR beta chain was profiled in a study of blood T cell repertoires in COVID-19 (dated by TCRdb to the early 2020s). With regard to the full study: Samples from collaborators originated in the United States, Italy and Spain and spanned both the acute and convalescent phases of COVID-19. The material from the prospective study consisted of cDNA or gDNA derived from T cells, B-cell-depleted T cells, or PBMCs. Subjects who had been exposed to COVID-19, were actively infected with it, or had recovered from it provided the deeply sampled blood TCRbeta repertoires that made up the dataset. The repertoires were released in a freely available public database meant as a resource for research on the immune response to SARS-CoV-2. The samples were drawn from two sources: the first 160 participants of the ongoing ImmuneRACE study, and fewer than 1,500 subjects contributed by 6 global collaborators. Sample metadata almost always included a de-identified subject ID, COVID-19 status, age in years and sex. HLA class I and class II types, where available, came from metadata supplied by the sample provider rather than from assay-based typing. The research as a whole found: The quantity of clinical and demographic metadata differed by source and by participant and was supplied without curation.

TCRbeta CDR3 regions were amplified from genomic DNA by means of the immunoSEQ Assay, a bias-controlled multiplex PCR. The study's own analysis went as follows. Within the assay, amplification of reference gene primers was used to estimate how many nucleated cells each sample contained. Sequence reads were collapsed and filtered to measure the absolute abundance of every unique TCRbeta CDR3 rearrangement. Productive Simpson clonality was computed per sample as the square root of Simpson's diversity index over productive rearrangements. The source is immuneACCESS, and TCRdb retained only in-frame sequences with V and J called. Part of the clones is not carried over; for the studies checked, unresolved V genes explain less than half of this, and the remainder is unexplained. The D gene and trimming were derived from the DNA, and the V and J assignments and clone size from that table. This sample gives roughly 250,000 clones in total; 86% of them show up just once. Approximately 12% of the sample is taken by the ten largest.

At one collaborating source in Seattle, patients were enrolled during active infection and were followed longitudinally through the course of disease. Collaborating institutions collected whole blood in K2EDTA tubes following their own protocols. For TCRbeta analysis, collaborators shipped samples as frozen whole blood, isolated PBMCs, or DNA extracted from either of those sample types. Regarding this clone: Its antigen is currently not known. Per-base qualities were not stored, and no clone one base away is much larger.

Unmatched junction bases come to 8, with V trimmed by 6 bases and J by 3 bases. As encoded in the germline V gene, CDR1 is WSHSY while CDR2 is SAAADI. The CDR3 holds 14 amino acids from the cysteine to the phenylalanine. The kept DNA is CDR3 alone, 42 bases in frame from the first base. The source of this sequence is a woman aged 25 to 39 with COVID-19, enrolled during active disease. The sequenced material came from peripheral blood. The chain is assembled from TRBV10-2 and TRBJ2-7; 7 nucleotides in the junction match TRBD1. This receptor has the CDR3 CASRGGGPHYEQYF. In nucleotides, the sequence is TGCGCCAGCAGAGGGGGCGGACCACACTACGAGCAGTACTTC.